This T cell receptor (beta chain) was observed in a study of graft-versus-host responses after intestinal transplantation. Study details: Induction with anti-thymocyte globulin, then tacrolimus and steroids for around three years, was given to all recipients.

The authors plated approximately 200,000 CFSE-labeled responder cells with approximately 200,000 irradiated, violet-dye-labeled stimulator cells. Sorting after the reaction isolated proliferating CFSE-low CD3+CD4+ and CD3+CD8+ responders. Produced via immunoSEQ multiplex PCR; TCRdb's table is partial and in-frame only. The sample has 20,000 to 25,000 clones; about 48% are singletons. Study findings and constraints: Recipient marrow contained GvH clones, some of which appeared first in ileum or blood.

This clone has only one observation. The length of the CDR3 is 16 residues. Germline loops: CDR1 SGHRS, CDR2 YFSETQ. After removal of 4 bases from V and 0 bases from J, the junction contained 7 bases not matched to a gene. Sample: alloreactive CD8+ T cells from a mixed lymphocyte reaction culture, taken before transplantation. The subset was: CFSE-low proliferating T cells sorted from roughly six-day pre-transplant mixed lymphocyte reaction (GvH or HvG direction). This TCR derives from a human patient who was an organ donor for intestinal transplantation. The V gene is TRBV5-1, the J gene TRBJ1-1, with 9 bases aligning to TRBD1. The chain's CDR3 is CASSPSGTGMNTEAFF. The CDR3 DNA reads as TGCGCCAGCAGCCCTAGCGGGACAGGGATGAACACTGAAGCTTTCTTT.